What follows are 13 T cell receptor beta chains derived from one specimen sequenced in a study of metastatic and nonmetastatic thyroid tumors. TCRdb reprocessed the PCR reads via MiXCR. The sample holds roughly 5,000 clones; over 25% are singletons and the top ten take 14%. No patient had received any treatment before thyroid surgery. Specimen: adjacent normal tissue. All receptors come from a female donor with papillary thyroid cancer or a benign thyroid nodule (not recorded which). Some clones in this sample may be carry-over from other donors' samples.

By sample fraction, this clone is medium-sized (0.01 to 0.1%). The chain has TRBV6-6 and TRBJ2-1; 11 nucleotides line up with TRBD1. Unmatched junction bases numbered 11, after V lost 10 bases and J lost 0 bases. Germline-derived CDR1 and CDR2 are MNHNY and SVGAGI (reference sequence). This CDR3 is 17 amino acids long. The CDR3 nucleotides are TGTGCCACCACCGGGACAGGGGGAAGGTCCTCCTACAATGAGCAGTTCTTC. It encodes CATTGTGGRSSYNEQFF.

V is TRBV5-1 and J is TRBJ2-7, with D perhaps matching TRBD1 (6 bases). Germline CDR1 is SGHRS and CDR2 is YFSETQ. Between the trimmed V and J ends, which lost 4 bases and 4 bases, there was a span of 21 bases. This CDR3 spans 16 amino acids. The DNA of the CDR3 is TGCGCCAGCAGCCGGAATATTGGGGGCGTCGTTTACGAGCAGTACTTC. Its protein is CASSRNIGGVVYEQYF.

This clone was picked up many times. The rearrangement joins TRBV18 to TRBJ2-7; 11 nucleotides line up with TRBD1. Germline CDR1 KGHSH, CDR2 LQKENI. The CDR3 covers 17 residues. V lost 5 bases and J lost 2; bases outside the gene matches: 11. This chain's CDR3 is CASSYKVPGQGAYEQYF. CDR3 DNA sequence: TGTGCCAGCTCATATAAAGTTCCGGGACAGGGGGCCTACGAGCAGTACTTC.

This clone is medium-sized in the sample. The chain carries TRBV28 and TRBJ1-5; D possibly corresponds to TRBD1 (6 bases). This CDR3 region has 17 residues. V gave up 7 bases and J gave up 1 base, with 20 bases separating them. Germline lookup yields CDR1 MDHEN and CDR2 SYDVKM. CDR3 in amino acids: CASKEGGGQGSNQPQHF. CDR3 DNA: TGTGCCAGCAAGGAGGGGGGCGGGCAAGGGAGCAATCAGCCCCAGCATTTT.

The V and J genes are TRBV24-1 and TRBJ1-1; D remains unclear. The CDR3 contains 12 residues. Trimming took off 5 bases at V and 1 base at J, with 4 bases between the two ends. Germline-derived CDR1 and CDR2 are KGHDR and SFDVKD. The CDR3 region is CATSAGNTEAFF. The CDR3 DNA reads as TGTGCCACCAGTGCGGGGAACACTGAAGCTTTCTTT.

The sample holds many counts of this clone. This sequence joins TRBV18 and TRBJ1-4; D is possibly TRBD1 (5 bases). The CDR3 loop spans 15 amino acids. Germline values: CDR1 KGHSH, CDR2 LQKENI. Trimming removed 1 base from V and 8 bases from J, with 14 bases in between. The CDR3: CASSPRRGDGEKLFF. CDR3 in DNA: TGTGCCAGCTCACCACGGAGAGGGGACGGGGAAAAACTGTTTTTT. The full variable domain, its missing parts supplied by reference TRBV18 and TRBJ1-4, is NAGVMQNPRHLVRRRGQEARLRCSPMKGHSHVYWYRQLPEEGLKFMVYLQKENIIDESGMPKERFSAEFPKEGPSILRIQQVVRGDSAAYFCASSPRRGDGEKLFFGSGTQLSVL.

This clone is medium-sized in the sample. The chain recombines TRBV20-1 with TRBJ2-5; no clear D gene. The CDR3 loop spans 11 amino acids. The germline CDR1 and CDR2 sequences are DFQATT and SNEGSKA (reference sequence). Deletions cut 6 bases from V and 5 bases from J, with 10 bases between. The CDR3 DNA reads TGCAGTGCGCCCACCATGGAGACCCAGTACTTC. This translates into CSAPTMETQYF.

The chain recombines TRBV27 with TRBJ1-2, with D possibly TRBD1 on 5 matching bases. Germline lookup yields CDR1 MNHEY and CDR2 SMNVEV (reference sequence). V gave up 6 bases and J gave up 6 bases, with 14 bases separating them. This CDR3 has 13 amino acids. Here the CDR3 reads CASSYTGGNGYTF. The CDR3 DNA sequence: TGTGCCAGCAGCTACACCGGGGGTAATGGCTACACCTTC.

This clone was detected many times. A read error may account for a junction end that differs from germline. The chain couples TRBV7-7 to TRBJ2-5, with TRBD2 as a possible D gene (6 bases). Germline V gene sequence: CDR1 SSHAT, CDR2 FNYEAQ (reference sequence). CDR3 size: 15 residues. CDR3 region: CASSSGGGSGETQYF. Here the CDR3 DNA reads TGTGCTAGCAGCTCCGGGGGTGGAAGCGGGGAGACCCAGTACTTC.

This sequence joins TRBV11-2 and TRBJ2-7, with 9 bases matching TRBD1. J lost 3 bases, V lost 5 bases, and 20 bases had no gene match. The V gene's germline CDR1 is SGHAT and CDR2 FQNNGV. CDR3 size: 19 residues. CDR3 region: CASSHVGTGLGKRLYEQYF. The CDR3 nucleotides read TGTGCCAGCAGCCACGTTGGGACAGGGTTAGGAAAGAGGCTCTACGAGCAGTACTTC. The full variable domain, with the rest looked up from reference TRBV11-2 and TRBJ2-7, is EAGVAQSPRYKIIEKRQSVAFWCNPISGHATLYWYQQILGQGPKLLIQFQNNGVVDDSQLPKDRFSAERLKGVDSTLKIQPAKLEDSAVYLCASSHVGTGLGKRLYEQYFGPGTRLTVT.

Concerning this clone itself: The junction does not match germline at one end; this may be a read error. The chain recombines TRBV28 with TRBJ2-3; D not resolved. This CDR3 spans 15 amino acids. Per germline, CDR1 MDHEN and CDR2 SYDVKM. For the CDR3, the DNA is TGTGCCAGCACCCCCGCCAGTATGTGGACGGATACTCAGTATTTT. It yields the protein CASTPASMWTDTQYF. Combining the CDR3 with reference TRBV28 and TRBJ2-3 gives the whole variable domain DVKVTQSSRYLVKRTGEKVFLECVQDMDHENMFWYRQDPGLGLRLIYFSYDVKMKEKGDIPEGYSVSREKKERFSLILESASTNQTSMYLCASTPASMWTDTQYFGPGTRLTVL.

This clone has a handful of counts. The V call is TRBV2, the J call TRBJ2-2; TRBD1 is a possible D gene (6 bases). Germline CDR1 and CDR2: SNHLY and FYNNEI. Trimming shortened V by 4 bases and J by 2 bases, and 11 bases separated the two germline ends. This CDR3 comprises 15 residues. The CDR3 DNA reads as TGTGCCAGCAGTGGACAGGAAGACAACACCGGGGAGCTGTTTTTT. Its translation: CASSGQEDNTGELFF.

In its sample, this clone is medium-sized. This chain joins TRBV24-1 and TRBJ2-1; no reliable D call. CDR1 is KGHDR and CDR2 is SFDVKD in the germline V gene. The CDR3 spans 15 residues. V was clipped by 1 base and J by 3 bases, with 9 bases between them. This CDR3 is CATSDFKRGYNEQFF. The CDR3 coding sequence is TGTGCCACCAGTGATTTCAAGCGAGGCTACAATGAGCAGTTCTTC.